This note documents a single T cell receptor (beta chain) sequence. The CDR3 runs to 13 residues. Germline loops: CDR1 SNHLY, CDR2 FYNNEI. The V and J ends lost 3 bases and 4 bases respectively, with 10 bases between them. The sample belongs to a study of shared clonotypes between healthy human individuals. An even split of each subset's genomic DNA across several immunoSEQ plates was performed. Under the authors' procedure: Without quality scores, immunoSEQ junctional reads could not be filtered like full-length reads. TCRdb keeps only in-frame clones here, not all; method: immunoSEQ multiplex PCR. That table furnishes V, J and clone size, whereas the DNA furnished D and trimming. Altogether under 2.5 million clones are present, roughly 92% being singletons, with the ten largest covering around 0.38%.

Sequences were obtained from naive CD4+ T cells from PBMCs. The subset is: CD45RA+ positively selected. This rearrangement joins TRBV2 to TRBJ2-7; D not certain. The TCR was taken from a man aged 18 to 35 in good health. Some clones in this sample may be carry-over from other donors' samples. As DNA, the CDR3 is TGTGCCAGCAGTGACGAGGACCATTACGAGCAGTACTTC. Translation gives CASSDEDHYEQYF.